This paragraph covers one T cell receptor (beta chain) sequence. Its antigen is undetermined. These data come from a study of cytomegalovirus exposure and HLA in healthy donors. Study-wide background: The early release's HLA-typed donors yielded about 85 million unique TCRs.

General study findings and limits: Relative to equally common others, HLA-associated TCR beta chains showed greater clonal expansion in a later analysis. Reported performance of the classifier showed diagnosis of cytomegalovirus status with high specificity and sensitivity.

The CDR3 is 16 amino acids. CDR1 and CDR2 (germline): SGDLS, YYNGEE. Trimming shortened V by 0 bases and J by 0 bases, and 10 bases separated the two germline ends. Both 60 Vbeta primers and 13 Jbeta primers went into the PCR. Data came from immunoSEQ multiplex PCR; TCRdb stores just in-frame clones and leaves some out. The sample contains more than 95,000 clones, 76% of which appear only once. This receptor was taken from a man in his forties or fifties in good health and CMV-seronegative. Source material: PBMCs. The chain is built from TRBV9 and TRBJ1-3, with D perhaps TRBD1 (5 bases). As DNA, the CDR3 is TGTGCCAGCAGCGTAGGGGGCCGCCGCTCTGGAAACACCATATATTTT. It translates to CASSVGGRRSGNTIYF.